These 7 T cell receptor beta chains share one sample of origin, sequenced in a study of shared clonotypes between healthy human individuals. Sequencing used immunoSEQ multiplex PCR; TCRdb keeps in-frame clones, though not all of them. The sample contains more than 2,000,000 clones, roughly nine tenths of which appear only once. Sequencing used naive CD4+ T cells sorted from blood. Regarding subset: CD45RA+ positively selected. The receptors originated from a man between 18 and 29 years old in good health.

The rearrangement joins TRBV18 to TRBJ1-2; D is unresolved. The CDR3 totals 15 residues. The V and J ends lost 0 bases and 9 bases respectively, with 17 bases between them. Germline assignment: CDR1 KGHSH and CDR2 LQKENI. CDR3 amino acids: CASSPPAAPLGSYTF. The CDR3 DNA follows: TGTGCCAGCTCACCACCGGCAGCGCCTTTAGGGAGCTACACCTTC.

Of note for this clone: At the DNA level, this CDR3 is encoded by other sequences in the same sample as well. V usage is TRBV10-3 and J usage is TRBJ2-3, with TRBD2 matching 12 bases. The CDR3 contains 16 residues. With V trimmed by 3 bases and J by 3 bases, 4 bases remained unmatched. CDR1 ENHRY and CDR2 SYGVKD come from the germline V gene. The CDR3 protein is CAISDLTSGSTDTQYF. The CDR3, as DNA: TGTGCCATCAGTGATTTGACTAGCGGGAGTACAGATACGCAGTATTTT.

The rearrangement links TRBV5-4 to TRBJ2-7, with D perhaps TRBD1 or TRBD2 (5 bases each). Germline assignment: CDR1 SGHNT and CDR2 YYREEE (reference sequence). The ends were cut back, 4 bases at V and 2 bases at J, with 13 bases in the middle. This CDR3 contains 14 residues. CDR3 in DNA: TGTGCCAGCAGCCCCGGGACCTCCCCCTACGAGCAGTACTTC. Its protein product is CASSPGTSPYEQYF.

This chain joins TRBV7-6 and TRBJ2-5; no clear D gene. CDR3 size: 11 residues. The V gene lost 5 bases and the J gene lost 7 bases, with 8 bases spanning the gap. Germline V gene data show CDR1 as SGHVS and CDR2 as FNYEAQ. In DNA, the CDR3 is TGTGCCAGCAGCCCCTCGGGGACCCAGTACTTC. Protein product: CASSPSGTQYF.

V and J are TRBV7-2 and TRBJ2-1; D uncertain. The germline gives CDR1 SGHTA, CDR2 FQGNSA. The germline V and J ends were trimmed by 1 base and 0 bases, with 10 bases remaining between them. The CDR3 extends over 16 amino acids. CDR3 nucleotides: TGTGCCAGCAGCTTAGGTACGACTCTCTCCTACAATGAGCAGTTCTTC. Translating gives CASSLGTTLSYNEQFF. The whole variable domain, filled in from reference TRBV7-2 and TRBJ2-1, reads GAGVSQSPSNKVTEKGKDVELRCDPISGHTALYWYRQSLGQGLEFLIYFQGNSAPDKSGLPSDRFSAERTGGSVSTLTIQRTQQEDSAVYLCASSLGTTLSYNEQFFGPGTRLTVL.

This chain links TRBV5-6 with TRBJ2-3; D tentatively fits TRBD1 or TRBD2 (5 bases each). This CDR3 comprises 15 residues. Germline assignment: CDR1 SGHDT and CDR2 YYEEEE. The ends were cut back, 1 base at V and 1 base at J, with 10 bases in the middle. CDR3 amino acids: CASSLTGLRTDTQYF. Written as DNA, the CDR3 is TGTGCCAGCAGCTTGACAGGACTTCGCACAGATACGCAGTATTTT.

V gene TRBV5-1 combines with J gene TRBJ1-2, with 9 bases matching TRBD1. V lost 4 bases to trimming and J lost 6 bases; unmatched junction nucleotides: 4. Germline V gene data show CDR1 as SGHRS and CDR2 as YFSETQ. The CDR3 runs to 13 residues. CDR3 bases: TGCGCCAGCAGCGTGGGACAGGGAGATGGCTACACCTTC. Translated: CASSVGQGDGYTF.